These 20 T cell receptor beta chains were sequenced from one sample in a study of T cell responses to AZD1222 COVID-19 vaccine. The data were produced by immunoSEQ multiplex PCR, yet TCRdb's version contains in-frame clones alone and is incomplete. The repertoire includes about 68,000 clones, around nine tenths of them detected once, and 7.8% sits in the top ten. The sequencing used peripheral blood, collected on day 0 of AZD1222 vaccination. These receptors all stem from an adult in good health.

The CDR3 DNA follows: TGTGCCAGCAGCCCAAGGACTAGCGGGAGCGACGAGCAGTACTTC. It translates to CASSPRTSGSDEQYF. This chain connects TRBV3-1 (or the pseudogene TRBV3-2) to TRBJ2-7; 13 bases agree with TRBD2. This CDR3 comprises 15 residues. From germline, CDR1 is LGHDT and CDR2 YNNKEL (reference sequence). Trimming at V came to 4 bases and at J to 5 bases, leaving 5 bases not matched to a gene.

The chain is built from TRBV10-3 and TRBJ2-1; the D gene is possibly TRBD2 (6 bases). The germline CDR1 and CDR2 sequences are ENHRY and SYGVKD. Trimming cost V 6 bases and J 7 bases, with 22 bases left between them. The CDR3 length is 16 residues. The CDR3: CAISDSGVAAKNEQFF. The DNA of the CDR3 is TGTGCCATCAGCGACTCCGGGGTAGCGGCTAAGAATGAGCAGTTCTTC.

Details on this clone: Compared with germline, one end of the junction differs, possibly owing to a read error. V and J are TRBV23-1 and TRBJ2-2, with D possibly matching TRBD2 (5 bases). TRBV23-1 is annotated as an ORF whose role is uncertain. This CDR3 is built from 17 residues. CDR3 region: CASSQINYPQEHRGAVF. In DNA, the CDR3 is TGCGCCAGCAGTCAAATAAATTACCCCCAGGAACACCGGGGAGCTGTTTTT.

The chain recombines TRBV6-6 with TRBJ1-4, with 8 bases that match TRBD1. This CDR3 region has 13 residues. The J segment lost 9 bases and the V segment lost 8 bases, leaving 8 bases of the junction unmatched. Germline V CDR1 and CDR2: MNHNY, SVGAGI (reference sequence). DNA of the CDR3: TGTGCCAGCGGGGAGACAGGGGAGAAAAAACTGTTTTTT. Residues: CASGETGEKKLFF.

The V gene is TRBV7-8, the J gene TRBJ1-1; D might be TRBD1 (6 bases). Trimming removed 5 bases from V and 6 bases from J, with 10 bases in between. This CDR3 is 12 amino acids long. Germline-derived CDR1 and CDR2 are SGHVS and FQNEAQ. The CDR3: CASSPGVPEAFF. The CDR3 DNA follows: TGTGCCAGCAGCCCAGGGGTTCCTGAAGCTTTCTTT.

This clone was seen just once. This rearrangement joins TRBV7-2 to TRBJ2-7; 8 positions match TRBD1. The CDR3 covers 13 residues. Germline assignment: CDR1 SGHTA and CDR2 FQGNSA. V trimming: 8 bases; J trimming: 1 base; junction bases outside the gene matches: 4. This CDR3 is CASGTGPSYEQYF. The CDR3, as DNA: TGTGCCAGCGGGACAGGTCCTTCCTACGAGCAGTACTTC.

The chain recombines TRBV28 with TRBJ2-5; D unresolved. Trimming shortened V by 6 bases and J by 1 base, and 6 bases separated the two germline ends. Germline lookup yields CDR1 MDHEN and CDR2 SYDVKM. This CDR3 is 12 amino acids long. CDR3 coding DNA: TGTGCCAGCAGAACAGTCCAAGAGACCCAGTACTTC. Residues: CASRTVQETQYF.

The rearrangement joins TRBV4-1 to TRBJ2-5, with D perhaps assigned TRBD1 or TRBD2 (5 bases each). Trimming shortened V by 0 bases and J by 5 bases, and 16 bases separated the two germline ends. Per the germline V gene, CDR1 is MGHRA and CDR2 is YSYEKL. This CDR3 region has 16 residues. The CDR3 DNA follows: TGCGCCAGCAGCCAAGATCCGCCGAGAGGGGTTGAGACCCAGTACTTC. Translation: CASSQDPPRGVETQYF.

This rearrangement joins TRBV3-1 (or the pseudogene TRBV3-2) to TRBJ2-5; the match to TRBD2 covers 10 bases. The CDR3 length is 12 residues. Trimming removed 5 bases from V and 7 bases from J; junction bases left unmatched: 1. Germline V gives CDR1 LGHDT, CDR2 YNNKEL (reference sequence). As DNA, the CDR3 is TGTGCCAGCAGCGAGCGGGAGGGGACCCAGTACTTC. Translated: CASSEREGTQYF.

The rearrangement joins TRBV5-1 to TRBJ1-1, with TRBD1 matching over 8 bases. The V segment lost 4 bases and the J segment 1 base; nucleotides outside the gene matches: 3. Germline V gene lookup returns CDR1 SGHRS and CDR2 YFSETQ. This CDR3 has 14 residues. CDR3 in DNA: TGCGCCAGCAGCGCGGACAGGGAGAACACTGAAGCTTTCTTT. Encoded protein: CASSADRENTEAFF. Using reference TRBV5-1 and TRBJ1-1 for the parts outside the CDR3, the full variable domain is KAGVTQTPRYLIKTRGQQVTLSCSPISGHRSVSWYQQTPGQGLQFLFEYFSETQRNKGNFPGRFSGRQFSNSRSEMNVSTLELGDSALYLCASSADRENTEAFFGQGTRLTVV.

The chain links TRBV6-6 to TRBJ2-2; D unclear. CDR3 size: 12 residues. Trimming cost V 7 bases and J 2 bases, with 5 bases left between them. Germline lookup yields CDR1 MNHNY and CDR2 SVGAGI (reference sequence). The CDR3 region is CASTENTGELFF. CDR3 coding DNA: TGTGCCAGCACGGAAAACACCGGGGAGCTGTTTTTT.

This chain connects TRBV7-9 to TRBJ2-7; possible D gene TRBD2, 6 bases. The CDR3 extends over 14 amino acids. Germline CDR1 reads SEHNR; CDR2 reads FQNEAQ (reference sequence). V was pared by 6 bases and J by 2 bases, with 14 bases between. CDR3 protein: CASSVREAPYEQYF. As DNA, the CDR3 is TGTGCCAGCAGTGTGAGGGAGGCCCCCTACGAGCAGTACTTC.

V and J are TRBV7-9 and TRBJ1-1; D call uncertain. CDR3 length equals 14 residues. Germline values: CDR1 SEHNR, CDR2 FQNEAQ (reference sequence). Trimming took off 5 bases at V and 6 bases at J, with 16 bases between the two ends. The CDR3 sequence: CASSREYIASEAFF. The CDR3 DNA sequence: TGTGCCAGCAGCCGAGAGTACATCGCCTCTGAAGCTTTCTTT.

This chain links TRBV9 with TRBJ2-1, with D perhaps TRBD1 (5 bases). The CDR3 runs to 14 residues. Trimming stripped 1 base from V and 7 bases from J, with 12 bases between. In germline, CDR1 is SGDLS, CDR2 YYNGEE. The CDR3 DNA follows: TGTGCCAGCAGCGTAAGTACCAGGGTTAATGAGCAGTTCTTC. It translates to CASSVSTRVNEQFF.

This clone is a singleton in its sample. The chain has TRBV6-5 and TRBJ2-2; D not certain. This CDR3 has 11 amino acids. Trimming took off 6 bases at V and 7 bases at J, with 6 bases between the two ends. Germline V gene data show CDR1 as MNHEY and CDR2 as SVGAGI. CDR3 amino acids: CASSTGGELFF. The CDR3 nucleotides are TGTGCCAGCAGCACGGGCGGGGAGCTGTTTTTT.

To note about this clone: Other DNA variants within this sample encode the same CDR3. The chain uses TRBV7-9 and TRBJ2-2; D unresolved. CDR3 length: 12 amino acids. Between the trimmed V and J ends, which lost 3 bases and 4 bases, there was a span of 3 bases. Per the germline V gene, CDR1 is SEHNR and CDR2 is FQNEAQ (reference sequence). CDR3 sequence: CASSFFTGELFF. The CDR3 DNA sequence: TGTGCCAGCAGCTTCTTCACCGGGGAGCTGTTTTTT.

The V gene is TRBV4-3, the J gene TRBJ2-3; D gene unclear. CDR3 size: 14 residues. The germline V gene has CDR1 LGHNA and CDR2 YSLEER. V lost 0 bases to trimming and J lost 5 bases, with 9 bases between them. The CDR3 here is CASSQDRSGDTQYF. The CDR3 DNA follows: TGCGCCAGCAGCCAAGATCGATCGGGAGATACGCAGTATTTT.

The rearrangement joins TRBV6-5 to TRBJ2-7; D gene ambiguous. V was shortened by 7 bases and J by 1 base, with 8 bases between the two germline ends. This CDR3 has 12 residues. Germline values: CDR1 MNHEY, CDR2 SVGAGI. CDR3 in amino acids: CASNQVSYEQYF. In DNA form, the CDR3 reads TGTGCCAGCAATCAGGTGTCCTACGAGCAGTACTTC.

The table lists this clone with a count of one. This chain joins TRBV4-1 and TRBJ1-5; TRBD1 is a possible D gene (5 bases). This CDR3 is 15 amino acids long. Germline values: CDR1 MGHRA, CDR2 YSYEKL. V was pared by 1 base and J by 1 base, with 8 bases between. CDR3 DNA sequence: TGCGCCAGCAGCCAAGCGGGGGTAAGCAATCAGCCCCAGCATTTT. Its translation is CASSQAGVSNQPQHF.

The chain uses TRBV28 and TRBJ2-5, with 7 bases that match TRBD1. Germline V gene lookup returns CDR1 MDHEN and CDR2 SYDVKM. The ends lost 2 bases at V and 1 base at J; junction bases unmatched: 10. This CDR3 has 17 amino acids. CDR3 bases: TGTGCCAGCAGTTTACTGAGACAGGGTCTCCCCCAAGAGACCCAGTACTTC. Encoded protein: CASSLLRQGLPQETQYF.